This TCR beta chain stems from a study of shared clonotypes between healthy human individuals. The overall study: Plates per donor: three CD4 naive, three CD4 memory, two CD8 naive, one CD8 memory. Study-wide findings and caveats: Generally, estimated richness proved larger in naive subsets than it did in memory subsets. Inspection by rarefaction showed sorted-subset sequencing to be incomplete despite large depth.

Germline values: CDR1 MDHEN, CDR2 SYDVKM. This CDR3 spans 15 amino acids. The V and J ends lost 5 bases and 2 bases respectively, with 16 bases between them. Turning to this clone: The target antigen is unknown.

The method was immunoSEQ multiplex PCR; TCRdb's version includes in-frame clones alone and lacks a portion of them. The data hold 650,000 to 800,000 clones, with 72% observed a single time. The TCR comes from a woman in her twenties or thirties in good health. The source material was memory CD4+ T cells sorted from blood. Noted subset: CD45RA-negative fraction. The gene calls are TRBV28 and TRBJ2-7; a possible D gene is TRBD1 (5 bases). Here the CDR3 DNA reads TGTGCCAGCAGTCCCCGGGCAGGGCCCCCCTACGAGCAGTACTTC. Its protein is CASSPRAGPPYEQYF.